The source of this T cell receptor beta chain is a study of blood T cell repertoires in COVID-19. As originally analysed: Amplified reference gene primers provided the basis for estimating nucleated cell counts. Data came from immunoSEQ multiplex PCR; TCRdb stores just in-frame clones and leaves some out. The V and J calls and the clone size are those of that table, but D and trimming were determined from the DNA. Of 100,000 to 110,000 clones listed, about 91% are singletons. The receptor comes from a human donor in a cohort sampled during active COVID-19. Sequencing was performed on peripheral blood.

In DNA form, the CDR3 reads TGTGCCAGCAGTCACCGTCCGGGACAGGGGGTCGGAGGAACTAATGAAAAACTGTTTTTT. Encoded protein: CASSHRPGQGVGGTNEKLFF. This chain links TRBV28 with TRBJ1-4; TRBD1 agrees at 11 bases. Looked up from germline, CDR1 is MDHEN and CDR2 is SYDVKM. CDR3 length equals 20 residues. The V gene end was trimmed by 5 bases and the J gene end by 1 base; junction bases not matched to a gene: 15.